This TCR beta chain was found in a study of shared clonotypes between healthy human individuals. Overall study: Donor ages ranged 18 to 49 years: a couple of women, a few men. Every donor yielded three CD4 naive, three CD4 memory, two CD8 naive and one CD8 memory plate. Study-wide points: Shared clonotypes: about 4.6% naive CD4, about 3.3% naive CD8, roughly 2.4% memory CD4, over 0.3% memory CD8.

CDR3 length: 10 residues. The germline gives CDR1 DFQATT, CDR2 SNEGSKA (reference sequence). Repertoires were generated with immunoSEQ multiplex PCR, while TCRdb's copy carries only in-frame clones and drops some. Of around 600,000 clones in the sample, roughly 96% were seen once. It was CD45RO-negative cells, positively selected for CCR7, that made up naive CD8 cells, with terminally differentiated effector memory CD45RA+ cells excluded. Healthy adults negative for HIV, lacking recent acute infections or vaccinations, served as donors. With respect to this clone: Its antigen is still unknown.

V is TRBV20-1 and J is TRBJ2-5, with D perhaps TRBD1 (6 bases). TRBJ2-7 matches the DNA end more closely, so the J call is doubtful. This clonotype originated in a woman in her twenties or thirties in good health. Sequenced sample: naive CD8+ T cells sorted from blood. The CDR3 DNA is TGCAGTGGGACAGAGTACGAGCAGTACTTC. Residues: CSGTEYEQYF.